The sequence of this T cell receptor (beta chain) was determined in a study of patients and donors after allogeneic stem cell transplantation. This clonotype was counted a few times. A single record per CDR3 protein comes from TCRdb applying MiXCR to the RT-PCR reads. In the table there are about 960,000 distinct CDR3 sequences, more than 15% of which are singletons. The CDR3 runs to 17 residues. Germline values: CDR1 MGHRA, CDR2 YSYEKL. The J segment lost 0 bases and the V segment lost 3 bases, leaving 7 bases of the junction unmatched. This sequence was found in a human donor who was either an allogeneic HSCT recipient or a stem cell or donor lymphocyte infusion donor (not recorded which). It is not recorded whose cells these are; they may come from a transplant donor. The sequenced sample consisted of blood, either unsorted or a sorted T cell fraction (not recorded which). V is TRBV4-1 and J is TRBJ2-5; 10 nucleotides align to TRBD2. CDR3 DNA sequence: TGCGCCAGCAGCCACGCTAGCGGGGGAGCGTACCAAGAGACCCAGTACTTC. This translates into CASSHASGGAYQETQYF.